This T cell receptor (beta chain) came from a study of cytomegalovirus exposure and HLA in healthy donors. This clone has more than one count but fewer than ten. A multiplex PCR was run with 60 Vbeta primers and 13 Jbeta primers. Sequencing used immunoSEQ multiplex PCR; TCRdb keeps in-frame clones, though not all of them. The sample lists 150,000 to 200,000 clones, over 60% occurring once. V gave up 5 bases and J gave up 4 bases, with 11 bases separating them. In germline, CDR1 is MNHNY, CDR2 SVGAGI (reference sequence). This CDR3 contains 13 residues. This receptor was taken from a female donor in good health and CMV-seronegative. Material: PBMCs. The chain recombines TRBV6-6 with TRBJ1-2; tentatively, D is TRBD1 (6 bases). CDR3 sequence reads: CASSQQGLYGYTF. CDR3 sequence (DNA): TGTGCCAGCAGTCAGCAGGGGCTCTATGGCTACACCTTC.